A single TCR beta chain is shown here with its context. Its matching antigen is unknown. This record belongs to a study of cytomegalovirus exposure and HLA in healthy donors. Study-wide background: Researchers found that roughly 77% of over 350 genotyped donors fell within the Caucasian-associated ancestry cluster. Study observations and caveats: As a later analysis revealed, most CMV-associated TCR beta chains appeared HLA-restricted.

Donors were nominally healthy when sampled, though unrecorded immune exposures were likely. The CDR3 is 13 residues long. Germline CDR1 reads SGHRS; CDR2 reads YFSETQ. V was cut by 4 bases and J by 8 bases, with 13 bases left in between. The PCR was carried out with 60 Vbeta primers and 13 Jbeta primers. Sequenced by immunoSEQ multiplex PCR; TCRdb stores in-frame clones only, minus some. This table holds approximately 160,000 clones, 70% to 80% found once. The chain combines TRBV5-1 with TRBJ2-4; D gene ambiguous. Sequencing was carried out using PBMCs. The sequence was obtained from a middle-aged man in good health and CMV-seronegative. CDR3 nucleotide sequence: TGCGCCAGCAGCGTGTCCTACGAGGACATTCAGTACTTC. This codes for CASSVSYEDIQYF.